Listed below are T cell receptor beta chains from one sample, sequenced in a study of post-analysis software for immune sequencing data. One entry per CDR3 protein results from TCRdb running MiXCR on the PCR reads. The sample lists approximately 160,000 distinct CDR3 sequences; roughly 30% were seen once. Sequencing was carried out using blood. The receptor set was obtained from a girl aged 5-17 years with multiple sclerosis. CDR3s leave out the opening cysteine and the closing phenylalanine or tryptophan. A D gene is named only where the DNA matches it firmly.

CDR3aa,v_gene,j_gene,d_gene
ASSFRSETSSQEAQY,TRBV12-3/TRBV12-4,TRBJ2-5,TRBD2
ASSQPFRERSYEQY,TRBV28,TRBJ2-7,NA
ASSSSEKLF,TRBV12-3/TRBV12-4,TRBJ1-4,NA
ASSASGANTEAF,TRBV9,TRBJ1-1,NA
ARGTSTDTQY,TRBV2,TRBJ2-3,NA
SAPKGPYGYT,TRBV20-1,TRBJ1-2,NA
AISESRGQGGGYT,TRBV10-3,TRBJ1-2,TRBD1
ASSWLAEETQY,TRBV5-1,TRBJ2-5,NA
AGKSTGGYGYT,TRBV5-6,TRBJ1-2,TRBD1
AISESSDGYT,TRBV10-3,TRBJ1-2,NA
ANSQVGGQGAYEQY,TRBV4-1,TRBJ2-7,TRBD1
ASSPQGQTYEQY,TRBV5-1,TRBJ2-7,NA
ASRGAGVWETQY,TRBV7-2,TRBJ2-5,NA
ASSFGQGFYGYT,TRBV5-1,TRBJ1-2,NA
ASSLEAVTEAF,TRBV7-6,TRBJ1-1,NA